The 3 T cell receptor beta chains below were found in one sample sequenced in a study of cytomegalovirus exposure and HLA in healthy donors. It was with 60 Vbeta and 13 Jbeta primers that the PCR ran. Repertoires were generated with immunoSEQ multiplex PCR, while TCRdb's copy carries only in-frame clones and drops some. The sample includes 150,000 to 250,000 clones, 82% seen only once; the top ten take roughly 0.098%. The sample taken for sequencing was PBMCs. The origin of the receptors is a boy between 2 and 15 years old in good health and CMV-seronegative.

This chain's CDR3 is CASSPMLGVTEAFF. As DNA, the CDR3 is TGTGCCAGCAGCCCCATGCTGGGAGTGACTGAAGCTTTCTTT. The chain uses TRBV27 and TRBJ1-1, with D hard to call. The CDR3 totals 14 residues. The germline V gene encodes CDR1 MNHEY and CDR2 SMNVEV (reference sequence). V lost 6 bases and J 5 bases, leaving 16 bases between the germline ends.

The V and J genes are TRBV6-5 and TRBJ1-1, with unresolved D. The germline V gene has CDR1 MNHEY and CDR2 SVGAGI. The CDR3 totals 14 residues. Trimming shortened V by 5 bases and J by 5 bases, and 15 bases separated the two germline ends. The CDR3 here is CASSELGGGTEAFF. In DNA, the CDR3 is TGTGCCAGCAGTGAATTGGGCGGCGGGACTGAAGCTTTCTTT.

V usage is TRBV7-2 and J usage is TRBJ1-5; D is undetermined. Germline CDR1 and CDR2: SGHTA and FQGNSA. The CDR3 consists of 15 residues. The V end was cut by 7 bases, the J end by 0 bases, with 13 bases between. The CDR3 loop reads CASTAEAFSNQPQHF. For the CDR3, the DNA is TGTGCCAGCACCGCCGAGGCGTTTAGCAATCAGCCCCAGCATTTT.